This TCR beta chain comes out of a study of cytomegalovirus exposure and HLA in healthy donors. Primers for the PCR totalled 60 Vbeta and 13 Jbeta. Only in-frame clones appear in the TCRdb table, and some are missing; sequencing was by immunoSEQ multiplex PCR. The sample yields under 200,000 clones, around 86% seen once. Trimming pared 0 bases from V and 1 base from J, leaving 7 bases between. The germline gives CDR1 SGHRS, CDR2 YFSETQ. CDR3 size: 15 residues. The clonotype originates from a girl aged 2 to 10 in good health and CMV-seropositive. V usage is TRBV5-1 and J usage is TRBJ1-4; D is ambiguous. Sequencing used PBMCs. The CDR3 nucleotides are TGCGCCAGCAGCTTGGGCATTAGAACTAATGAAAAACTGTTTTTT. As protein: CASSLGIRTNEKLFF.